This T cell receptor beta chain was captured by sequencing in a study of control samples from healthy donors and cancer patients. Sequencing was performed with immunoSEQ multiplex PCR; in TCRdb, only in-frame clones are kept and a portion is missing. This table holds about 120,000 clones, over 90% found once. Unmatched junction bases numbered 12, after V lost 0 bases and J lost 10 bases. This CDR3 contains 15 residues. Germline CDR1 is SGDLS and CDR2 is YYNGEE. The rearrangement joins TRBV9 to TRBJ2-5; 7 nucleotides match TRBD2. This sequence was found in a man between 25 and 39 years old in good health. The sequenced sample was blood. The CDR3 protein is CASSVDGGSTSDQYF. DNA of the CDR3: TGTGCCAGCAGCGTAGACGGGGGGTCAACTTCCGACCAGTACTTC. Full variable domain (remainder filled in from reference TRBV9 and TRBJ2-5): DSGVTQTPKHLITATGQRVTLRCSPRSGDLSVYWYQQSLDQGLQFLIQYYNGEERAKGNILERFSAQQFPDLHSELNLSSLELGDSALYFCASSVDGGSTSDQYFGPGTRLLVL.